These 8 T cell receptor beta chains were all obtained from the same sample, sequenced in a study of Graves' ophthalmopathy and Graves' hyperthyroidism. Amplifying from RNA transcripts, the study obtained TCR beta CDR3 regions. Amplification began with first-round RT-PCR using HTBI primers, then second-round multiplex PCR was performed. TCRdb redid the calling of the multiplex PCR reads with MiXCR, one entry per CDR3 protein. The repertoire holds hundreds of thousands of distinct CDR3 sequences, over 40% seen once, with over 2.5% in the top ten. The specimen sequenced was peripheral blood. Receptors originate from an adult man with Graves' ophthalmopathy.

CDR3 in amino acids: CSGPTGAGNTF. For the CDR3, the DNA is TGCAGCGGTCCCACAGGGGCAGGAAACACCTTC. This rearrangement joins TRBV29-1 to TRBJ1-2; 7 bases are shared with TRBD1. This CDR3 contains 11 residues. The junction had 11 bases not matched to a gene; V was cut back by 7 bases and J by 12 bases. Germline CDR1 is SQVTM and CDR2 is ANQGSEA. Using reference TRBV29-1 and TRBJ1-2 for the parts outside the CDR3, the full variable domain is SAVISQKPSRDICQRGTSLTIQCQVDSQVTMMFWYRQQPGQSLTLIATANQGSEATYESGFVIDKFPISRPNLTFSTLTVSNMSPEDSSIYLCSGPTGAGNTFGSGTRLTVV.

Concerning this clonotype: This likely comes from a read error, as the CDR3 has no conserved phenylalanine or tryptophan at its end. No DNA is shown, since the ends of the CDR3 on it are uncertain; the CDR3 is the one TCRdb lists. The genes are TRBV7-2 and TRBJ2-6. The length of the CDR3 is 8 amino acids, counting both ends. The germline gives CDR1 SGHTA, CDR2 FQGNSA. The CDR3 reads CASSLIST.

This clonotype came up many times. The chain uses TRBV15 and TRBJ1-1; D gene ambiguous. Germline V gene sequence: CDR1 LNHNV, CDR2 YYDKDF (reference sequence). V lost 1 base, J lost 7 bases, and 13 bases lay in between. The CDR3 consists of 14 residues. The CDR3 here is CATSRGSAGDEAFF. The CDR3 DNA reads as TGTGCCACCAGCAGAGGATCGGCCGGGGATGAAGCTTTCTTT.

In its sample, this clonotype was seen many times. This CDR3 is CSARDVAGGSPLHF. DNA for the CDR3: TGCAGTGCTAGAGATGTCGCAGGGGGTTCACCCCTCCACTTT. The chain uses TRBV20-1 and TRBJ1-6; TRBD1 matches at 7 bases. V trimming: 0 bases; J trimming: 9 bases; junction bases outside the gene matches: 5. The CDR3 is made up of 14 amino acids. Germline V gives CDR1 DFQATT, CDR2 SNEGSKA (reference sequence).

This clonotype was recorded many times. The gene calls are TRBV5-8 and TRBJ2-5; D unresolved. Germline loops: CDR1 SGHTS, CDR2 YDEGEE. The CDR3 runs 13 residues. V lost 5 bases and J 6 bases, leaving 14 bases between the germline ends. The CDR3: CASSPDGSQTQYF. In DNA form, the CDR3 reads TGTGCCAGCAGTCCAGACGGCTCCCAGACCCAGTACTTC. Variable domain in full (rest from reference TRBV5-8 and TRBJ2-5): EAGVTQSPTHLIKTRGQQATLRCSPISGHTSVYWYQQALGLGLQFLLWYDEGEERNRGNFPPRFSGRQFPNYSSELNVNALELEDSALYLCASSPDGSQTQYFGPGTRLLVL.

This clonotype was seen ten or more times. V and J are TRBV20-1 and TRBJ1-1; D might be TRBD1 (6 bases). The CDR3 is 12 amino acids. CDR1 is DFQATT, CDR2 SNEGSKA, per germline (reference sequence). V lost 6 bases, J lost 2 bases, and 10 bases lay in between. CDR3 DNA sequence: TGCAGTGCCCCCAGGGGCAACACTGAAGCTTTCTTT. This translates into CSAPRGNTEAFF.

The sample holds many counts of this clonotype. The V gene is TRBV7-2, the J gene TRBJ2-2; 7 bases agree with TRBD2. The CDR3 consists of 17 residues. Germline assignment: CDR1 SGHTA and CDR2 FQGNSA. Germline trimming cut 1 base from V and 2 bases from J; bases unmatched to any gene: 7. The DNA of the CDR3 is TGTGCCAGCAGCTTAGTCGGTAGCGGGCATAACACCGGGGAGCTGTTTTTT. Protein sequence: CASSLVGSGHNTGELFF.

This rearrangement joins TRBV6-5 to TRBJ1-5; possible D gene TRBD1, 6 bases. Trimming left V 0 bases short and J 0 bases short, with 6 bases between. Germline assignment: CDR1 MNHEY and CDR2 SVGAGI. This CDR3 contains 15 residues. As DNA, the CDR3 is TGTGCCAGCAGTTACTCCAGGGGTAGCAATCAGCCCCAGCATTTT. This translates into CASSYSRGSNQPQHF.